This TCR beta chain derives from a study of cytomegalovirus exposure and HLA in healthy donors. Study in general: The approximately 700 first-cohort repertoires shared a platform with the roughly 120 validation repertoires, as reported in a later analysis. Study-wide results and caveats: Cytomegalovirus association was assigned to about 150 TCR beta chains. Accounts indicate the classifier identified cytomegalovirus status with strong specificity and sensitivity.

This clone has more than one count but fewer than ten. What it binds is unknown. Germline V gene lookup returns CDR1 MNHNY and CDR2 SVGAGI (reference sequence). This CDR3 contains 15 residues. V dropped 6 bases and J dropped 5; count of bases not matched to a gene: 9. Generated by immunoSEQ multiplex PCR, the TCRdb table keeps only in-frame clones and is missing some. The sample lists 150,000 to 200,000 clones, less than 85% occurring once. The sample was PBMCs. This receptor was obtained from a man aged 18 to 29 in good health and CMV-seropositive. The rearrangement links TRBV6-6 to TRBJ2-1; the match to TRBD2 covers 8 bases. CDR3 bases: TGTGCCAGCAGCGAAACCGGGACTAGGAACAATGAGCAGTTCTTC. This sequence encodes CASSETGTRNNEQFF.